This is a list of T cell receptor beta chains from one sample in a study of T cell responses to AZD1222 COVID-19 vaccine. Sequencing used immunoSEQ multiplex PCR; TCRdb keeps in-frame clones, though not all of them. The repertoire includes some 150,000 clones, 70% to 90% of them detected once, and more than 5.5% sits in the top ten. Sequenced here: peripheral blood, sampled on day 0 of MenACWY control vaccination. Receptor source: an adult in good health. CDR3s include the opening cysteine and the closing phenylalanine or tryptophan. D genes are given only for firm matches. A row's size may be missing; if present it is once, few, many or a size class.

cdr3_nt cdr3_aa j_call d_call clone_size v_call
TGTGCCAGCAGCCCCACAGGGTCCGGGGAGCTGTTTTTT CASSPTGSGELFF TRBJ2-2 NA once TRBV12-3/TRBV12-4
TGTGCCAGCAGCTTGGGACAGCCTAATGAAAAACTGTTTTTT CASSLGQPNEKLFF TRBJ1-4 TRBD1 NA TRBV9
TGTGCCAGCAGCTTTAGGGGTCCCAGGGGGTATTACGAGCAGTACTTC CASSFRGPRGYYEQYF TRBJ2-7 TRBD1 once TRBV7-2
TGTGCCAGCAGTGGGACAGGGGAAGCTTTCTTT CASSGTGEAFF TRBJ1-1 TRBD1 once TRBV12-3/TRBV12-4
TGTGCCAGCAGTCGAAATGCCGATGAGCAGTTCTTC CASSRNADEQFF TRBJ2-1 NA NA TRBV2
TGTGCCAGCAGCCCAACAGGGGAGGGAGAGACCCAGTACTTC CASSPTGEGETQYF TRBJ2-5 NA few TRBV28
TGTGCCAGCAGCTTTTCCCGACAGGGGAATTCACCCCTCCACTTT CASSFSRQGNSPLHF TRBJ1-6 TRBD1 NA TRBV7-2
TGTGCCAGCAGCCCGAGCTTGAACACTGAAGCTTTCTTT CASSPSLNTEAFF TRBJ1-1 NA NA TRBV11-3
TGCGCCAGCAGCTTACAAGAGACCCAGTACTTC CASSLQETQYF TRBJ2-5 NA NA TRBV5-1
TGTGCCAGCAGTTTAGGTCGGACCCAAGAGACCCAGTACTTC CASSLGRTQETQYF TRBJ2-5 NA NA TRBV28
TGTGCCAGCAGCCCCCTCGCTAGCGGGAGAGAGGGAGGGTCCTACGAGCAGTACTTC CASSPLASGREGGSYEQYF TRBJ2-7 TRBD2 NA TRBV3-1/TRBV3-2
TGTGCAAGTCGCTCAAAAGAAAGACAGGGACTCTCCTACGAGCAGTACTTC CASRSKERQGLSYEQYF TRBJ2-7 NA NA TRBV12-2
TGCGCCAGCAGCCAAGAATCGGTTCTCATCGTGGAAAAACTGTTTTTT CASSQESVLIVEKLFF TRBJ1-4 NA NA TRBV4-1
TGTGCCAGCAGCTTAGGTACAGCTTCCCCCTATGGCTACACCTTC CASSLGTASPYGYTF TRBJ1-2 NA NA TRBV7-8
TGTGCCAGCAGCACCCGACAGGGCCGGTACAATGAGCAGTTCTTC CASSTRQGRYNEQFF TRBJ2-1 TRBD1 NA TRBV7-6
TGTGCCAGCTCACCACCCGGACAGCTCTACGAGCAGTACTTC CASSPPGQLYEQYF TRBJ2-7 NA few TRBV18
TGTGCCAGCAGCTCGGGTCCTGAAGCTTTCTTT CASSSGPEAFF TRBJ1-1 NA NA TRBV7-2
TGTGCCAGCAGTGAACAGGGGGGCGGCATTCAGTACTTC CASSEQGGGIQYF TRBJ2-4 NA few TRBV2
TGTGCCAGCAGTTCCCCTGGGGGCTTTTCGGAAGGCTACACCTTC CASSSPGGFSEGYTF TRBJ1-2 NA NA TRBV28
TGTGCCAGCTCACCATACGGTACAGATACGCAGTATTTT CASSPYGTDTQYF TRBJ2-3 NA NA TRBV18
TGTGCCAGCAGCTTAATACATTCTCGCGGGACTGAAGCTTTCTTT CASSLIHSRGTEAFF TRBJ1-1 NA NA TRBV7-2
TGTGCCAGCAGCGTAGGTGGTAGGGGGCGAACCGGGGAGCTGTTTTTT CASSVGGRGRTGELFF TRBJ2-2 TRBD1 once TRBV9
TGCGCCAGCAGTACGGACACTCCATCAGATACGCAGTATTTT CASSTDTPSDTQYF TRBJ2-3 NA NA TRBV5-1
TGCGCCAGCAGCTTGGCCAATGAGCAGTTCTTC CASSLANEQFF TRBJ2-1 NA NA TRBV5-1
TGTGCCAGCAGTTTCACGACAAGTGCAGCTTTCTTT CASSFTTSAAFF TRBJ1-1 NA NA TRBV6-2/TRBV6-3
TGTGCCAGCAGCCGTACGGCGGGGGGCGGTGAAAAACTGTTTTTT CASSRTAGGGEKLFF TRBJ1-4 NA NA TRBV6-2/TRBV6-3